This is a list of T cell receptor beta chains from one sample in a study of beta chain features in type 1 diabetes. The repertoire was sequenced with immunoSEQ multiplex PCR; TCRdb's copy has only in-frame clones and lacks some. The sample carries over 600,000 clones, around 12% recorded once. Sequencing input: naive CD4+ T cells from blood. The origin of the receptors is a young man with type 1 diabetes. Each CDR3 is given with its conserved first and last residue. Fields, in order: J gene, clone size, V gene, D gene, CDR3 DNA, CDR3 protein. The D gene is left open where the match is weak. Rows may omit the clone size; those that give it use once, few, many or a size class.

j_gene: TRBJ1-2
abundance: few
v_gene: TRBV19
d_gene: NA
CDR3nt: TGTGCCAGTAGTAGGTGGACCCGGGGAACCGATGGCTACACCTTC
CDR3aa: CASSRWTRGTDGYTF

j_gene: TRBJ1-2
abundance: few
v_gene: TRBV28
d_gene: TRBD1
CDR3nt: TGTGCCAGCAGTTCGTCGGGACAGGGAACCTATGGCTACACCTTC
CDR3aa: CASSSSGQGTYGYTF

j_gene: TRBJ1-5
abundance: NA
v_gene: TRBV5-1
d_gene: NA
CDR3nt: TGCGCCAGCAGCTTAGGATCCAATCAGCCCCAGCATTTT
CDR3aa: CASSLGSNQPQHF

j_gene: TRBJ2-5
abundance: NA
v_gene: TRBV29-1
d_gene: NA
CDR3nt: TGCAGCGTTGGGGGCCTATTTCAAGAGACCCAGTACTTC
CDR3aa: CSVGGLFQETQYF

j_gene: TRBJ1-1
abundance: few
v_gene: TRBV7-3
d_gene: NA
CDR3nt: TGTGCCAGCAGCCAGACTGGGAACACTGAAGCTTTCTTT
CDR3aa: CASSQTGNTEAFF

j_gene: TRBJ2-6
abundance: few
v_gene: TRBV2
d_gene: NA
CDR3nt: TGTGCCAGCACTCAGCCTGGGGCCAACGTCCTGACTTTC
CDR3aa: CASTQPGANVLTF

j_gene: TRBJ2-5
abundance: NA
v_gene: TRBV19
d_gene: NA
CDR3nt: TGTGCCAGTACCCAGGTCCCGGGAGAGACCCAGTACTTC
CDR3aa: CASTQVPGETQYF

j_gene: TRBJ1-2
abundance: few
v_gene: TRBV9
d_gene: NA
CDR3nt: TGTGCCAGCAGCGGTGGGAGGGAGGGCTACACCTTC
CDR3aa: CASSGGREGYTF

j_gene: TRBJ2-5
abundance: few
v_gene: TRBV18
d_gene: NA
CDR3nt: TGTGCCAGCTCACCAAACGCGGGAGAGACCCAGTACTTC
CDR3aa: CASSPNAGETQYF

j_gene: TRBJ2-7
abundance: few
v_gene: TRBV11-2
d_gene: TRBD2
CDR3nt: TGTGCCAGCAGCTTAGACTCGGGACTACAATACGAGCAGTACTTC
CDR3aa: CASSLDSGLQYEQYF

j_gene: TRBJ2-5
abundance: few
v_gene: TRBV6-6
d_gene: NA
CDR3nt: TGTGCCAGCAGTTATAACGGGGATCCTGTACAAGAGACCCAGTACTTC
CDR3aa: CASSYNGDPVQETQYF

j_gene: TRBJ2-1
abundance: few
v_gene: TRBV29-1
d_gene: NA
CDR3nt: TGCAGCGTTGTAGCTTTGGTTAACAATGAGCAGTTCTTC
CDR3aa: CSVVALVNNEQFF

j_gene: TRBJ2-1
abundance: NA
v_gene: TRBV11-2
d_gene: TRBD1
CDR3nt: TGTGCCAGCAGCTCGGCCGGGACAGAAAACAATGAGCAGTTCTTC
CDR3aa: CASSSAGTENNEQFF

j_gene: TRBJ2-5
abundance: NA
v_gene: TRBV11-3
d_gene: NA
CDR3nt: TGTGCCAGCAGCCCGCTACCGGGAGATCAAGAGACCCAGTACTTC
CDR3aa: CASSPLPGDQETQYF

j_gene: TRBJ2-5
abundance: once
v_gene: TRBV9
d_gene: NA
CDR3nt: TGTGCCAGCAGCGCGGGACTTCAAGAGACCCAGTACTTC
CDR3aa: CASSAGLQETQYF

j_gene: TRBJ2-2
abundance: few
v_gene: TRBV4-3
d_gene: NA
CDR3nt: TGCGCCAGCAGCCAGGGACGGGCAGGGGCTAACACCGGGGAGCTGTTTTTT
CDR3aa: CASSQGRAGANTGELFF

j_gene: TRBJ1-3
abundance: NA
v_gene: TRBV11-2
d_gene: NA
CDR3nt: TGTGCCAGCAGCTTCTGGGGATCCGGAAACACCATATATTTT
CDR3aa: CASSFWGSGNTIYF

j_gene: TRBJ1-6
abundance: NA
v_gene: TRBV18
d_gene: NA
CDR3nt: TGTGCCAGCTCGCCCAGGCACGGGAACTATAATTCACCCCTCCACTTT
CDR3aa: CASSPRHGNYNSPLHF

j_gene: TRBJ2-4
abundance: few
v_gene: TRBV7-9
d_gene: NA
CDR3nt: TGTGCCAGCAGCTCTCAGGGCCTAGCCAAAAACATTCAGTACTTC
CDR3aa: CASSSQGLAKNIQYF

j_gene: TRBJ1-4
abundance: few
v_gene: TRBV30
d_gene: NA
CDR3nt: TGTGCCTGGAGGAGGCAGGGCCAAGAAAAACTGTTTTTT
CDR3aa: CAWRRQGQEKLFF

j_gene: TRBJ1-2
abundance: once
v_gene: TRBV5-1
d_gene: NA
CDR3nt: TGCGCCAGCAGCCCCTCGAACCAAGGGGGGGGATTCAACTATGGCTACACCTTC
CDR3aa: CASSPSNQGGGFNYGYTF

j_gene: TRBJ2-5
abundance: NA
v_gene: TRBV7-9
d_gene: NA
CDR3nt: TGTGCCAGCAGCTTAAATGAAGAGACCCAGTACTTC
CDR3aa: CASSLNEETQYF

j_gene: TRBJ2-7
abundance: few
v_gene: TRBV25-1
d_gene: NA
CDR3nt: TGTGCCAGCAGTGCAAGCTCCTACGAGCAGTACTTC
CDR3aa: CASSASSYEQYF

j_gene: TRBJ1-4
abundance: NA
v_gene: TRBV5-6
d_gene: NA
CDR3nt: TGTGCCAGCAGATTCACAGGGATAGACGAAAAACTGTTTTTT
CDR3aa: CASRFTGIDEKLFF

j_gene: TRBJ1-4
abundance: NA
v_gene: TRBV29-1
d_gene: TRBD1
CDR3nt: TGCAGCGCCGCCCAGGGGGGGACAACTAATGAAAAACTGTTTTTT
CDR3aa: CSAAQGGTTNEKLFF

j_gene: TRBJ1-4
abundance: NA
v_gene: TRBV28
d_gene: TRBD1
CDR3nt: TGTGCCAGCAGTCCGACAGGGGTTAAGGAAAAACTGTTTTTT
CDR3aa: CASSPTGVKEKLFF

j_gene: TRBJ1-4
abundance: few
v_gene: TRBV4-1
d_gene: NA
CDR3nt: TGCGCCAGCAGCCAAGATCGACGTGGCAGCACAAATGAAAAACTGTTTTTT
CDR3aa: CASSQDRRGSTNEKLFF

j_gene: TRBJ2-1
abundance: NA
v_gene: TRBV7-9
d_gene: NA
CDR3nt: TGTGCCAGCAGCTTATCAAGGGACAATGAGCAGTTCTTC
CDR3aa: CASSLSRDNEQFF

j_gene: TRBJ1-2
abundance: NA
v_gene: TRBV28
d_gene: NA
CDR3nt: TGTGCCAGCAGTTTCGGGGCAAAAATTGCCGGCTACACCTTC
CDR3aa: CASSFGAKIAGYTF

j_gene: TRBJ1-4
abundance: NA
v_gene: TRBV6-9
d_gene: TRBD1
CDR3nt: TGTGCCAGCGACCTGGGACAGGGGAGGGAAAAACTGTTTTTT
CDR3aa: CASDLGQGREKLFF

j_gene: TRBJ1-5
abundance: NA
v_gene: TRBV2
d_gene: NA
CDR3nt: TGTGCCAGCAGTGAAGGGCGGGGTCCTCAGCCCCAGCATTTT
CDR3aa: CASSEGRGPQPQHF

j_gene: TRBJ1-2
abundance: NA
v_gene: TRBV27
d_gene: NA
CDR3nt: TGTGCCAGCAGTTCTATGTGGGGGAACTATGGCTACACCTTC
CDR3aa: CASSSMWGNYGYTF

j_gene: TRBJ2-2
abundance: few
v_gene: TRBV25-1
d_gene: NA
CDR3nt: TGTGCCAGCAGTGCCCAGGGTCGTGCCGGGGAGCTGTTTTTT
CDR3aa: CASSAQGRAGELFF

j_gene: TRBJ2-7
abundance: NA
v_gene: TRBV11-2
d_gene: NA
CDR3nt: TGTGCCAGCAGCACCGGGGTCGAAAAGTACTTC
CDR3aa: CASSTGVEKYF

j_gene: TRBJ2-2
abundance: NA
v_gene: TRBV10-3
d_gene: TRBD1
CDR3nt: TGTGCCACCGGCTTGGGACAGGGGGACACCGGGGAGCTGTTTTTT
CDR3aa: CATGLGQGDTGELFF

j_gene: TRBJ1-2
abundance: few
v_gene: TRBV9
d_gene: NA
CDR3nt: TGTGCCAGCAGCGGCGCATACGCTGGCCTCTCTGGCTACACCTTC
CDR3aa: CASSGAYAGLSGYTF

j_gene: TRBJ1-3
abundance: few
v_gene: TRBV9
d_gene: NA
CDR3nt: TGTGCCAGCAGCGCACGACGCACCTCTGGAAACACCATATATTTT
CDR3aa: CASSARRTSGNTIYF

j_gene: TRBJ1-2
abundance: NA
v_gene: TRBV6-5
d_gene: NA
CDR3nt: TGTGCCAGCACCAATGGGCCGAGCTATGGCTACACCTTC
CDR3aa: CASTNGPSYGYTF

j_gene: TRBJ2-3
abundance: few
v_gene: TRBV20-1
d_gene: NA
CDR3nt: TGCAGTGCTCCCGAGGCAGATACGCAGTATTTT
CDR3aa: CSAPEADTQYF